This T cell receptor (beta chain) comes out of a study of regulatory T cells in long-lasting Graves disease. Study-wide background: Antithyroid drugs had been taken by newly diagnosed Graves' patients for under 3 months. Study-level findings and limits: The TCR repertoire of persistent Graves' patients was less diverse than that of newly diagnosed ones. With persistent disease, TRBV28, TRBJ1-2 and TRBJ2-5 were the favored segments.

Stated time point: newly diagnosed GD, antithyroid drugs for less than 3 months. PBMC-extracted RNA yielded the TCR library. As regards this clonotype: Its antigen is still unknown.

For TCR beta, libraries came from iRepertoire HTBI primers and Arm-PCR of CDR3 regions. Authors' analysis steps: Gene usage covered about 62 TRBV and 11 to 15 TRBJ segments. TCRdb processed the multiplex PCR reads anew with MiXCR; each CDR3 protein has one entry. The V and J calls reflect TCRdb's pipeline rather than the authors' work. The sample shows around 480,000 distinct CDR3 sequences, roughly 15% of them seen only once. CDR1 is DFQATT, CDR2 SNEGSKA, per germline (reference sequence). The CDR3 has 16 amino acids. V lost 3 bases and J lost 9; bases outside the gene matches: 11. The sample was also linked to a second study, of T cells in Graves' hyperthyroidism and ophthalmopathy.

The receptor's source is a woman aged 40 to 65 with Graves disease. The chain couples TRBV20-1 to TRBJ2-1; 13 nucleotides agree with TRBD2. This specimen was peripheral blood mononuclear cells (PBMCs), taken at new diagnosis, from a patient treated with antithyroid drugs. The CDR3 nucleotides read TGCAGTGCTAGTAGGGTACTAGCGGGGGGGCTTCTTGAGCAGTTCTTC. Its translation: CSASRVLAGGLLEQFF.